The source of this T cell receptor beta chain is a study of T-cell memory formation after mild COVID-19. Overall study findings and caveats: The pre-infection memory compartment contained some responding clones, suggesting cross-reactive memory joined. Among CD4+ contracting clones, most were CM and EM, and CD8+ ones EMRA. A second wave of clones peaked on day 37, and their SARS-CoV-2 specificity went unconfirmed.

As for this clonotype: As yet, its antigen is unknown.

Employing constant-segment primers, 5'RACE generated TCR alpha and TCR beta cDNA libraries bearing sample barcodes and UMIs. From the 5' RACE reads, TCRdb called clonotypes with MiXCR, one entry per CDR3 protein. The sample gives 350,000 to 500,000 distinct CDR3 sequences, 18% of which show up once; about 22% is in the top ten. V dropped 2 bases and J dropped 6 bases, with 17 bases sitting between them. This CDR3 has 16 amino acids. Germline values: CDR1 KGHSH, CDR2 LQKENI. This receptor was obtained from a man younger than 35 who had mild COVID-19 (a few samples of this study predate the infection). Cell type and time point are not known. Sequencing used PBMCs or a T cell subset sorted from them (not recorded which). The J gene is TRBJ1-5, the V gene TRBV18, with D possibly matching TRBD1 (6 bases). This CDR3 reads CASSPSSGAGRQPQHF. For the CDR3, the DNA is TGTGCCAGCTCACCATCCTCGGGGGCAGGTCGTCAGCCCCAGCATTTT.